One sample yielded the 14 T cell receptor beta chains listed below, sequenced in a study of T cell changes during pregnancy in multiple sclerosis (dated by TCRdb to between 2017 and 2020). The protocol used for the library was the immunoSEQ multiplex PCR assay. Here the immuneACCESS table is served through TCRdb, limited to in-frame sequences with V and J called. Missing clones are a known gap in these copies; in checked studies unresolved V genes cover under half, and the rest lacks a known reason. For this sample the table gives some 90,000 clones, of which 92% were detected only once. Jointly, the top ten make up about 1.5% of the sample. Sample: peripheral blood, taken in the first trimester of pregnancy. All receptors derive from a female donor with multiple sclerosis, enrolled in a pregnancy study.

The gene calls are TRBV4-2 and TRBJ2-1, with 7 bases matching TRBD1. Germline values: CDR1 LGHNA, CDR2 YNFKEQ. The CDR3 contains 16 residues. Unmatched junction bases numbered 15, after V lost 1 base and J lost 12 bases. The CDR3 loop reads CASSQGGGQASSGQFF. The DNA for the CDR3 is TGTGCCAGCAGCCAAGGAGGAGGACAGGCGAGTAGTGGGCAGTTCTTC.

The chain carries TRBV6-5 and TRBJ2-5, with D tentatively TRBD1 (6 bases). The CDR3 is 15 amino acids. The ends were cut back, 7 bases at V and 1 base at J, with 16 bases in the middle. CDR1 and CDR2 from the germline V gene are MNHEY and SVGAGI. CDR3 region: CASMGAVIGQETQYF. CDR3 in DNA: TGTGCCAGCATGGGGGCGGTGATTGGCCAAGAGACCCAGTACTTC.

The chain uses TRBV13 and TRBJ2-1; possible D gene TRBD1, 5 bases. From germline, CDR1 is PRHDT and CDR2 FYEKMQ (reference sequence). The CDR3 is 14 residues long. V lost 0 bases to trimming and J lost 9 bases, with 12 bases between them. CDR3 sequence: CASSLGALGAEQFF. CDR3 nucleotide sequence: TGTGCCAGCAGCTTAGGGGCCCTAGGGGCTGAGCAGTTCTTC.

The chain is built from TRBV27 and TRBJ2-2; D possibly corresponds to TRBD2 (5 bases). The CDR3 contains 14 residues. The germline gives CDR1 MNHEY, CDR2 SMNVEV (reference sequence). Trimming shortened V by 10 bases and J by 7 bases, and 19 bases separated the two germline ends. The CDR3 region has the DNA TGTGCCACCCGCCGTATGGGAGTGGGCGGGGAGCTGTTTTTT. This gives the protein CATRRMGVGGELFF.

This clone has a single count. The chain links TRBV7-8 to TRBJ2-1; 7 bases map to TRBD1. The V gene's germline CDR1 is SGHVS and CDR2 FQNEAQ. Trimming cost V 6 bases and J 1 base; bases outside gene matches: 9. The CDR3 sequence is 16 residues long. The CDR3 loop reads CASSFEGALSYNEQFF. In nucleotides, the CDR3 is TGTGCCAGCAGTTTCGAGGGGGCGCTGTCCTACAATGAGCAGTTCTTC.

This clone was seen a single time. The V call is TRBV27, the J call TRBJ2-7; 7 bases map to TRBD1. CDR3 length equals 14 residues. Germline CDR1 MNHEY, CDR2 SMNVEV (reference sequence). The V segment lost 2 bases and the J segment 4 bases; nucleotides outside the gene matches: 5. The CDR3 reads CASSLGAGGYEQYF. CDR3 nucleotides: TGTGCCAGCAGTTTAGGTGCAGGGGGTTACGAGCAGTACTTC.

This CDR3 reads CASSPGHTLTSTDTQYF. DNA for the CDR3: TGTGCCAGCAGCCCCGGACATACATTAACTAGCACAGATACGCAGTATTTT. The V gene is TRBV11-2, the J gene TRBJ2-3, with D perhaps matching TRBD1 (5 bases). CDR3 length: 17 amino acids. Between the trimmed V and J ends, which lost 5 bases and 0 bases, there was a span of 18 bases. CDR1 and CDR2 (germline): SGHAT, FQNNGV.

V gene TRBV1 combines with J gene TRBJ2-7; the listed D gene, TRBD2, was not tested against the DNA. TRBV1 is a recognized pseudogene. CDR3 length: 19 amino acids. The CDR3 region has the DNA TGCACCCCCATGCATGCGGGGATTGAAGCGGGAGGGCTGCTATACGAGCAGTACTTC. Amino acids: CTPMHAGIEAGGLLYEQYF.

The V call is TRBV27, the J call TRBJ2-7, with 7 bases that match TRBD2. Germline V lookup: CDR1 MNHEY, CDR2 SMNVEV (reference sequence). The CDR3 covers 14 residues. Unmatched junction bases numbered 9, after V lost 6 bases and J lost 4 bases. The chain's CDR3 is CASRPLAHWYEQYF. In DNA form, the CDR3 reads TGTGCCAGCAGGCCACTAGCGCACTGGTACGAGCAGTACTTC.

The rearrangement links TRBV30 to TRBJ1-4; D gene unclear. The CDR3 has 12 residues. V was trimmed by 4 bases and J by 10 bases, leaving 13 bases between them. Germline values: CDR1 GTSNPN, CDR2 SVGIG (reference sequence). Here the CDR3 DNA reads TGTGCCTGGACATGGAGTGGAGGAAAACTGTTTTTT. Translation: CAWTWSGGKLFF.

This clone showed up just once. This sequence joins TRBV18 and TRBJ2-7, with unresolved D. The CDR3 sequence is 13 residues long. Between the trimmed V and J ends, which lost 2 bases and 3 bases, there was a span of 8 bases. Germline loops: CDR1 KGHSH, CDR2 LQKENI. CDR3 residues: CASSPDTNYEQYF. The CDR3 DNA follows: TGTGCCAGCTCACCAGACACCAACTACGAGCAGTACTTC. Full variable domain (outside the CDR3, taken from reference TRBV18 and TRBJ2-7): NAGVMQNPRHLVRRRGQEARLRCSPMKGHSHVYWYRQLPEEGLKFMVYLQKENIIDESGMPKERFSAEFPKEGPSILRIQQVVRGDSAAYFCASSPDTNYEQYFGPGTRLTVT.

The V call is TRBV7-9, the J call TRBJ2-1; weak D call: TRBD2 (6 bases). Trimming removed 3 bases from V and 3 bases from J, with 9 bases in between. Germline CDR1 and CDR2: SEHNR and FQNEAQ (reference sequence). The CDR3 loop spans 14 amino acids. The CDR3 here is CASSLRDFYNEQFF. The CDR3 DNA sequence: TGTGCCAGCAGCTTGCGGGACTTCTACAATGAGCAGTTCTTC.

This sequence joins TRBV19 and TRBJ1-5, with D unresolved. This CDR3 is 12 amino acids long. Germline-derived CDR1 and CDR2 are LNHDA and SQIVND (reference sequence). V was trimmed by 7 bases and J by 7 bases, leaving 11 bases between them. CDR3 loop: CASNSGEQPQHF. The DNA of the CDR3 is TGTGCCAGTAATAGTGGAGAACAGCCCCAGCATTTT.

CDR3 bases: TGTGCCAGCAGTGAACGGGGCGGACAGGGTGGGGGGGACACTGAAGCTTTCTTT. The encoded protein is CASSERGGQGGGDTEAFF. V and J are TRBV6-1 and TRBJ1-1; TRBD1 aligns across 8 bases. CDR1 is MNHNS, CDR2 SASEGT, per germline. J lost 3 bases, V lost 2 bases, and 14 bases had no gene match. The CDR3 loop spans 18 amino acids.